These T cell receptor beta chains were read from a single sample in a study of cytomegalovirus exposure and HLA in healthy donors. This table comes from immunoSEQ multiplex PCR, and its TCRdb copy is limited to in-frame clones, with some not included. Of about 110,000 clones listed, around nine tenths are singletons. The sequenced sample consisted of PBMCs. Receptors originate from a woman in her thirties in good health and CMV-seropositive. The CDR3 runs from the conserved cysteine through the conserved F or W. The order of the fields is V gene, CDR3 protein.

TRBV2 CASSGSGGAGFF
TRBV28 CASSLGTGQRSYNEQFF
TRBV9 CASSVEAGAHNSPLHF
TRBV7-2 CASSLADTSYEQYF
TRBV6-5 CASSDWTGGMDGYTF
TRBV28 CASSQGTGTDTQYF
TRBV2 CASSLRDSGYTF
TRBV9 CASSVVSDTETQYF
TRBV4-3 CASSQEPPRGAPLSGNTIYF
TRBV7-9 CASSARDSEKLFF
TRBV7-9 CASSSPRRETQYF
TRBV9 CASSVGTSDSTDTQYF
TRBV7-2 CASSLVAGGPGELFF
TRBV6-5 CASSYRPGTPNTEAFF
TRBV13 CASSFRDTEAFF
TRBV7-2 CASSHGQYYGYTF
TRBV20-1 CSGTVQETQYF
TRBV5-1 CASSNGTGRTGELFF
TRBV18 CASSPPGSSEAFF
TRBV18 CASSPRTGGLNSYNEQFF
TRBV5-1 CASRPGGAGETQYF
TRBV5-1 CASSLGLAGDEQYF
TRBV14 CASSQVLETQYF
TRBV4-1 CASSLAGGRKNTEAFF
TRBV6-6 CASSAQGNTEAFF
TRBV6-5 CASSPDRAWVAFF
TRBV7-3 CASSRTGINTGELFF
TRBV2 CASTGGSTGGTGELFF
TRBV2 CASSEVSRIPTYGYTF
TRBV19 CASSTPLGPGELFF
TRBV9 CASSVGDMNTEAFF
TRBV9 CASSALLVGANTEAFF
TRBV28 CASSSGITEAFF
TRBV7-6 CASSLYAGNYNEQFF
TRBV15 CATSRDDRAAQYF
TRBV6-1 CASLSRVDQPQHF
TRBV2 CASRGASGRFLYF
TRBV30 CAWTLDRGAYEQYF
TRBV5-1 CASSAGTGGSEKLFF
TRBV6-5 CASSYSIEFGYTF
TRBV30 CAWSVYRGHLWTSGNTIYF
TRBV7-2 CASSWRAGATNEQFF
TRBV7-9 CASSLQGGKLFF
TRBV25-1 CASSGSGDSANYGYTF